This is a list of T cell receptor beta chains from one sample in a study of cytomegalovirus exposure and HLA in healthy donors. Measured with immunoSEQ multiplex PCR; TCRdb has only the in-frame clones, and not every one. Among around 170,000 clones listed, about 82% were seen once. Material for sequencing was PBMCs. Source of these receptors: a woman younger than 45 in good health and CMV-seronegative. CDR3s include the opening cysteine and the closing phenylalanine or tryptophan. Each record gives: CDR3 protein, V gene, CDR3 length.

CASLDDRQGYNSPLHF TRBV30 16
CASSLAGGSSYEQYF TRBV5-1 15
CASSLQVSYEQYF TRBV27 13
CASAPIPSQRDTQYF TRBV6-5 15
CASSVLAGGNNEQFF TRBV9 15
CASSLSRAGQGAHGYTF TRBV7-2 17
CASSQSRGFGEKLFF TRBV19 15
CASWDKPSGGAFF TRBV19 13
CASSEAETYGYTF TRBV6-1 13
CASTLGNRGLGISEQYF TRBV2 17
CASSSSPGQGETQYF TRBV7-3 15
CASSQDHRGRYTGELFF TRBV4-2 17
CASSPLDSNSYEQYF TRBV6-7 15
CASSAAPTGGLYNEQFF TRBV9 17
CAISPGTSEETQYF TRBV10-3 14
CASSSRDRGRVGYTF TRBV18 15
CASSVVPGGSYGYTF TRBV9 15
CASSEAGGETQYF TRBV5-1 13
CAWRRGRGGYYEQYF TRBV30 15
CASSYSSRRENTEAFF TRBV6-5 16
CASSPALGETQYF TRBV9 13
CASSLVGQNNYGYTF TRBV5-1 15
CASSEGFRDQPQHF TRBV2 14
CASSARAGTNEKLFF TRBV6-4 15
CASIGTSGGYPLFF TRBV7-9 14
CAWGAPDYGYTF TRBV30 12
CASSPAPWTSRETQYF TRBV7-9 16
CASSLAQSNSPLHF TRBV5-6 14
CASSLVRGTEAFF TRBV7-8 13
CASRGRTPGTVDGYTF TRBV2 16
CASSPTGVYGYTF TRBV7-2 13
CASKKDGGTEKLFF TRBV2 14
CASSETGGANNSPLHF TRBV10-2 16
CASSRTGLGGSEQYF TRBV5-1 15
CASSLGQGASYEQYF TRBV11-2 15
CASSGRAGGTDTQYF TRBV10-2 15
CASSLDTGLNTIYF TRBV7-2 14
CASSFRSGGTEAFF TRBV5-1 14
CASSPDREFEKLFF TRBV28 14
CASFSPGLAQYF TRBV27 12
CSDRQGTNTEAFF TRBV29-1 13
CATSKDSARNEQFF TRBV15 14
CASSSKTGYYEQYF TRBV11-2 14
CASSPQGQIPYEQYF TRBV9 15
CASSHILAGRDTQYF TRBV4-2 15
CASSQEGLAGDSSTDTQYF TRBV4-3 19
CASSPRLAVNEQFF TRBV7-8 14
CASSPLLGRSYNEQFF TRBV7-6 16
CASSLTGGNEPDTQYF TRBV7-3 16
CAWTLGNTIYF TRBV30 11
CAKSTSSGNTIYF TRBV7-2 13
CASSFSINTEAFF TRBV5-1 13
CASSEGQVLGYGYTF TRBV10-2 15
CASSLVGGYTF TRBV11-2 11